This T cell receptor (beta chain) was documented in a study of cytomegalovirus exposure and HLA in healthy donors. Profiled with immunoSEQ multiplex PCR; TCRdb holds only in-frame clones, not every one. The data show around 66,000 clones, with around 97% seen just once and around 1.5% held by the top ten. Study-level points and caveats: The listing of 160 or so TCR beta chains classed them as cytomegalovirus-associated.

A note on this clone: Its antigen is still unknown.

CDR1 and CDR2 (germline): KGHSH, LQKENI. With 1 base removed from V and 3 bases from J, the gap between germline ends came to 6 bases. The CDR3 spans 13 residues. Donors came from a validation cohort of fewer than 150 subjects, distinct from the first 666-subject cohort. Sequenced sample: PBMCs. This receptor was identified in a woman aged 18-35 years in good health and CMV-seropositive. This sequence joins TRBV18 and TRBJ1-2; D gene unclear. CDR3 in amino acids: CASSPRADYGYTF. The CDR3 DNA follows: TGTGCCAGCTCACCACGCGCCGACTATGGCTACACCTTC. Filled out from reference TRBV18 and TRBJ1-2, the complete variable domain reads NAGVMQNPRHLVRRRGQEARLRCSPMKGHSHVYWYRQLPEEGLKFMVYLQKENIIDESGMPKERFSAEFPKEGPSILRIQQVVRGDSAAYFCASSPRADYGYTFGSGTRLTVV.